This entry describes one T cell receptor (beta chain). Data came from immunoSEQ multiplex PCR; TCRdb stores just in-frame clones and leaves some out. The sample holds about 130,000 clones, 86% seen once. This sample is drawn from a study of T cell responses to AZD1222 COVID-19 vaccine. CDR1 is SGHAT and CDR2 is FQNNGV in the germline V gene. The CDR3 sequence is 11 residues long. The ends were cut back, 0 bases at V and 7 bases at J, with 1 base in the middle. V gene TRBV11-2 combines with J gene TRBJ2-1; D is undetermined. This TCR was sampled from an adult in good health. The input for sequencing was peripheral blood, taken on day 0 of AZD1222 vaccination. CDR3 loop: CASSLDNEQFF. In nucleotides, the CDR3 is TGTGCCAGCAGCTTAGATAATGAGCAGTTCTTC. The variable domain in full, with the rest retrieved from reference TRBV11-2 and TRBJ2-1, is EAGVAQSPRYKIIEKRQSVAFWCNPISGHATLYWYQQILGQGPKLLIQFQNNGVVDDSQLPKDRFSAERLKGVDSTLKIQPAKLEDSAVYLCASSLDNEQFFGPGTRLTVL.